Listed below are T cell receptor beta chains from one sample, sequenced in a study of metastatic and nonmetastatic thyroid tumors. TCRdb called clones again from the PCR reads with MiXCR. The sample includes about 19,000 clones, roughly 27% of them seen just once. Sequenced sample: blood. Every receptor here comes from a male donor with papillary thyroid cancer or a benign thyroid nodule (not recorded which). Some clones in this sample may be carry-over from other donors' samples. Each CDR3 is given without its conserved first and last residue. Only part of the rows carry a size: once, few, many, or a class if the clone is expanded.

CDR3 length: 14; V gene: TRBV20-1; clone size: few; J gene: TRBJ2-1; CDR3 protein: SARDPRPGQGIRQF
CDR3 length: 14; V gene: TRBV5-1; clone size: -; J gene: TRBJ2-5; CDR3 protein: ASSLGSSGAQETQY
CDR3 length: 12; V gene: TRBV6-1; clone size: -; J gene: TRBJ1-3; CDR3 protein: ASSKTYSGNTIY
CDR3 length: 13; V gene: TRBV2; clone size: few; J gene: TRBJ1-4; CDR3 protein: ASSVMAETNEKLF
CDR3 length: 16; V gene: TRBV19; clone size: -; J gene: TRBJ2-7; CDR3 protein: ASSRGLAGGSSSYEQY
CDR3 length: 12; V gene: TRBV2; clone size: many; J gene: TRBJ2-2; CDR3 protein: ASTPLGGSAELF
CDR3 length: 13; V gene: TRBV5-1; clone size: medium-sized; J gene: TRBJ1-2; CDR3 protein: ASSRSSGGFYGYT
CDR3 length: 12; V gene: TRBV5-1; clone size: medium-sized; J gene: TRBJ2-3; CDR3 protein: ASSGGASTDTQY
CDR3 length: 14; V gene: TRBV7-3; clone size: -; J gene: TRBJ2-1; CDR3 protein: ASSLQAGGFYNEQF
CDR3 length: 12; V gene: TRBV11-2; clone size: -; J gene: TRBJ2-1; CDR3 protein: ASRGTSGGGGQF
CDR3 length: 9; V gene: TRBV28; clone size: many; J gene: TRBJ1-2; CDR3 protein: ASSYRFGYT